Sequencing of this T cell receptor beta chain was carried out in a study of blood T cell repertoires in COVID-19. Whole-study context: Acute and convalescent COVID-19 samples came from the United States, Italy and Spain. In each case, the material was cDNA or gDNA derived from T cells, B-cell-depleted T cells, or PBMCs.

Authors' data handling: By means of reference gene primer amplification, nucleated cell counts were estimated. TCRdb's copy holds only in-frame clones and misses some; the assay was immunoSEQ multiplex PCR. V and J calls and clone size are given by that table; D and trimming were obtained from the DNA. The repertoire includes approximately 500,000 clones, approximately 85% of them detected once, and 3.2% sits in the top ten. The V segment lost 2 bases and the J segment 2 bases; nucleotides outside the gene matches: 5. Per the germline V gene, CDR1 is MNHEY and CDR2 is SMNVEV (reference sequence). This CDR3 region has 15 residues.

This chain connects TRBV27 to TRBJ2-5, with TRBD2 matching 7 bases. This receptor was taken from a human donor in a cohort sampled during active COVID-19. The sequencing sample was made of peripheral blood. The DNA for the CDR3 is TGTGCCAGCAGTTTAGCGGGGGTCGATCAAGAGACCCAGTACTTC. It yields the protein CASSLAGVDQETQYF.